Listed below are T cell receptor beta chains from one sample, sequenced in a study of T-cell reconstitution after alpha-beta-depleted transplantation in children. One entry per CDR3 protein results from TCRdb running MiXCR on the PCR reads. The data hold about 510,000 distinct CDR3 sequences, with about an eighth observed a single time. The material was PBMCs, mostly from graft donor cells, obtained 180 days after TCRalphabeta/CD19-depleted stem cell transplant. The receptor set was obtained from a female patient between 2 and 10 years old who had a stem cell transplant for aplastic anemia, so the T cells may come from the graft donor. Both conserved end residues are part of each CDR3. Each record gives: clone size, D gene, V gene, J gene, CDR3 protein, CDR3 DNA. The D gene is left open where the match is weak. The size of a clone is reported for some rows only, either as once, few or many, or as a class for expanded clones.

.	TRBD1	TRBV7-2	TRBJ1-5	CASSFFDRAVSQPQHF	TGTGCCAGCAGCTTCTTCGACAGGGCGGTTAGTCAGCCCCAGCATTTT
few	TRBD2	TRBV6-5	TRBJ2-1	CASSHMWREEGDEQFF	TGTGCCAGCAGTCATATGTGGCGGGAGGAGGGTGATGAGCAGTTCTTC
few	.	TRBV6-6	TRBJ2-1	CASTQNSYNEQFF	TGTGCCAGCACGCAGAACTCCTACAATGAGCAGTTCTTC
.	.	TRBV5-1	TRBJ1-6	CASSFYGSSPLHF	TGCGCCAGCAGCTTTTATGGAAGTTCACCCCTCCACTTT
.	.	TRBV28	TRBJ1-3	CASIPGWVTSGNTIYF	TGTGCCAGCATCCCGGGGTGGGTAACTTCTGGAAACACCATATATTTT
.	TRBD2	TRBV6-1	TRBJ2-7	CASREGLAGGLYEQYF	TGTGCCAGCAGGGAGGGACTAGCGGGTGGCCTATACGAGCAGTACTTC
many	.	TRBV12-3/TRBV12-4	TRBJ2-5	CASSPRVWQETQYF	TGTGCCAGCAGTCCCAGGGTGTGGCAAGAGACCCAGTACTTC
few	.	TRBV6-2/TRBV6-3	TRBJ1-5	CASSYSTGARNQPQHF	TGTGCCAGCAGTTACTCGACGGGGGCACGCAATCAGCCCCAGCATTTT
.	.	TRBV9	TRBJ2-5	CASCKGDGPETQYF	TGTGCCAGCTGCAAAGGAGACGGTCCGGAGACCCAGTACTTC
.	.	TRBV25-1	TRBJ1-5	CASSGDTGFSNQPQHF	TGTGCCAGCAGTGGAGACACAGGGTTTAGCAATCAGCCCCAGCATTTT
few	.	TRBV11-3	TRBJ2-1	CASKKGVNEQFF	TGTGCCAGCAAGAAGGGGGTCAATGAGCAGTTCTTC
many	.	TRBV18	TRBJ2-3	CASTLSDTQYF	TGTGCCAGCACCCTCTCTGATACGCAGTATTTT
few	.	TRBV10-3	TRBJ1-5	CAISESGLDQPQHF	TGTGCCATCAGTGAGTCTGGTCTCGATCAGCCCCAGCATTTT
.	.	TRBV5-5	TRBJ1-5	CASSLASPLWGGGQPQHF	TGTGCCAGCAGCTTGGCCAGTCCCTTGTGGGGCGGCGGTCAGCCCCAGCATTTT
.	.	TRBV7-2	TRBJ1-2	CASSPYSGAFQGYTF	TGTGCCAGCAGCCCATACTCCGGGGCGTTCCAGGGCTACACCTTC
.	TRBD1	TRBV10-3	TRBJ2-1	CAISESTGGANNEQFF	TGTGCCATCAGTGAATCAACAGGGGGCGCAAACAATGAGCAGTTCTTC
.	TRBD2	TRBV6-1	TRBJ2-1	CASSRRESSYNEQFF	TGTGCCAGCAGTCGGCGGGAGAGCTCCTACAATGAGCAGTTCTTC
few	.	TRBV12-3/TRBV12-4	TRBJ1-4	CASSFSLNNEKLFF	TGTGCCAGCAGTTTTAGTCTCAATAATGAAAAACTGTTTTTT
many	TRBD2	TRBV29-1	TRBJ2-1	CSSTRGLAGGLGYNEQFF	TGCAGCTCCACCAGGGGGCTAGCGGGAGGTTTAGGTTACAATGAGCAGTTCTTC
few	.	TRBV12-3/TRBV12-4	TRBJ1-6	CASSLSLLLHF	TGTGCCAGCAGTTTATCCCTTCTCCTCCACTTT
.	.	TRBV28	TRBJ1-2	CATIHGAVNYGYTF	TGTGCCACCATCCATGGTGCGGTAAACTATGGCTACACCTTC
.	TRBD2	TRBV11-2	TRBJ2-3	CASSLYSGISTDTQYF	TGTGCCAGCAGCTTATATAGCGGGATTAGCACAGATACGCAGTATTTT
.	TRBD2	TRBV3-1	TRBJ2-2	CASSQVGLEDTGELFF	TGTGCCAGCAGCCAAGTGGGACTAGAGGACACCGGGGAGCTGTTTTTT
many	.	TRBV29-1	TRBJ1-1	CSVEKGDWFSEAFF	TGCAGCGTTGAAAAGGGGGATTGGTTTTCTGAAGCTTTCTTT
few	TRBD2	TRBV7-2	TRBJ2-7	CASRTLAGGPWEQYF	TGTGCCAGCAGGACCCTAGCGGGAGGGCCCTGGGAGCAGTACTTC
many	TRBD1	TRBV12-3/TRBV12-4	TRBJ1-3	CASSPQTGGNTIYF	TGTGCCAGCAGCCCTCAGACAGGGGGAAACACCATATATTTT
many	.	TRBV5-1	TRBJ2-5	CASSLSDGGGETQYF	TGCGCCAGCAGCTTATCGGACGGAGGGGGAGAGACCCAGTACTTC